The 12 T cell receptor beta chains in this list originate from one sample, sequenced in a study of blood T cells in healthy people across ages. Sample-barcoded 5' priming and a J-beta primer mix drove a second PCR of 7 to 11 cycles. TCRdb ran MiXCR on the 5' RACE reads and lists one entry per CDR3 protein. The sample has roughly 1.7 million distinct CDR3 sequences, about 35% seen once. The source material was blood. The receptors derive from a woman younger than 45 in good health.

This clonotype has ten or more counts. The V gene is TRBV20-1, the J gene TRBJ2-6; no definite D call. Trimming removed 3 bases from V and 0 bases from J, with 12 bases in between. CDR3 length: 16 residues. Germline values: CDR1 DFQATT, CDR2 SNEGSKA (reference sequence). The CDR3: CSASHLLYSGANVLTF. CDR3 sequence (DNA): TGCAGTGCTAGTCACTTACTGTACTCTGGGGCCAACGTCCTGACTTTC.

With respect to this clonotype: A junction end diverges from the germline sequence, so it may reflect a read error. The gene calls are TRBV28 and TRBJ1-5; D may be TRBD1 (5 bases). The germline V gene has CDR1 MDHEN and CDR2 SYDVKM. The CDR3 loop spans 13 amino acids. CDR3 sequence: CVSSGTRGQPQHF. CDR3 DNA sequence: TGTGTCAGCAGTGGTACGAGGGGTCAGCCCCAGCATTTT.

This clonotype turned up a few times. This chain joins TRBV19 and TRBJ1-2, with D perhaps matching TRBD1 (5 bases). Germline V gives CDR1 LNHDA, CDR2 SQIVND (reference sequence). This CDR3 is 14 amino acids long. Deletions cut 3 bases from V and 7 bases from J, with 15 bases between. CDR3 nucleotides: TGTGCCAGTAGTATGAAGGGGTATGTTGGTGGCTACACCTTC. Residues: CASSMKGYVGGYTF.

In its sample, this clonotype was seen a few times. The chain uses TRBV18 and TRBJ2-1; TRBD1 might be the D (5 bases). The CDR3 has 14 amino acids. The germline V gene encodes CDR1 KGHSH and CDR2 LQKENI. Trimming pared 3 bases from V and 5 bases from J, leaving 11 bases between. CDR3 sequence: CASSPPSRDNEQFF. CDR3 nucleotides: TGTGCCAGCTCACCCCCGAGCAGGGACAATGAGCAGTTCTTC.

The chain carries TRBV6-5 and TRBJ1-4; TRBD1 matches 8 bases. The germline V gene has CDR1 MNHEY and CDR2 SVGAGI. V gave up 7 bases and J gave up 7 bases; unmatched junction bases: 8. This CDR3 is 14 amino acids long. CDR3 sequence (DNA): TGTGCCAGCACCAGGACAGGGAAGGCTGAAAAACTGTTTTTT. It codes for CASTRTGKAEKLFF.

The V and J genes are TRBV29-1 and TRBJ2-1; 9 bases match TRBD2. The CDR3 contains 19 residues. J lost 4 bases, V lost 6 bases, and 22 bases had no gene match. The germline V gene encodes CDR1 SQVTM and CDR2 ANQGSEA. CDR3 DNA sequence: TGCAGCGTCAACGTTGGGCGACTAGCGGACCTAACCCTTTACAATGAGCAGTTCTTC. Translating gives CSVNVGRLADLTLYNEQFF.

The genes are TRBV4-1 and TRBJ2-1; 8 positions match TRBD2. Germline V lookup: CDR1 MGHRA, CDR2 YSYEKL. After removal of 3 bases from V and 5 bases from J, the junction contained 18 bases not matched to a gene. This CDR3 contains 19 residues. The CDR3 here is CASSHIAGSARISDNEQFF. For the CDR3, the DNA is TGCGCCAGCAGCCACATAGCGGGATCCGCCCGAATATCCGACAATGAGCAGTTCTTC.

The table lists this clonotype with a few counts. The V gene is TRBV25-1, the J gene TRBJ2-5; D call uncertain. Trimming shortened V by 3 bases and J by 1 base, and 12 bases separated the two germline ends. Germline V gives CDR1 MGHDK, CDR2 SYGVNS. This CDR3 region has 15 residues. The CDR3 DNA follows: TGTGCCAGCAGTGAGTCCGTGCGCCTCCAAGAGACCCAGTACTTC. Protein: CASSESVRLQETQYF.

The V gene is TRBV5-1, the J gene TRBJ2-1, with D unclear. The germline gives CDR1 SGHRS, CDR2 YFSETQ. There are 15 residues in the CDR3. The V end was cut by 0 bases, the J end by 8 bases, with 15 bases between. In nucleotides, the CDR3 is TGCGCCAGCAGCTTGGTTCCGGACCTGGTCGATGAGCAGTTCTTC. Its translation is CASSLVPDLVDEQFF. Full variable domain (remainder filled in from reference TRBV5-1 and TRBJ2-1): KAGVTQTPRYLIKTRGQQVTLSCSPISGHRSVSWYQQTPGQGLQFLFEYFSETQRNKGNFPGRFSGRQFSNSRSEMNVSTLELGDSALYLCASSLVPDLVDEQFFGPGTRLTVL.

This chain connects TRBV29-1 to TRBJ1-1; tentatively, D is TRBD1 (6 bases). V dropped 4 bases and J dropped 7 bases, with 13 bases sitting between them. Germline V CDR1 and CDR2: SQVTM, ANQGSEA. This CDR3 spans 12 amino acids. The CDR3 coding sequence is TGCAGCGTTGTGTTCGGGACATATGAAGCTTTCTTT. Translated: CSVVFGTYEAFF.

This clonotype has ten or more counts. The rearrangement uses TRBV15 and TRBJ1-2; D gene uncertain. The V and J ends lost 1 base and 3 bases respectively, with 12 bases between them. This CDR3 spans 15 amino acids. The germline CDR1 and CDR2 sequences are LNHNV and YYDKDF (reference sequence). The CDR3 DNA reads TGTGCCACCAGCAGAGTTTCTGGAAATGACTATGGCTACACCTTC. The encoded protein is CATSRVSGNDYGYTF.

A few counts support this clonotype. The J gene is TRBJ2-7, the V gene TRBV6-1; 7 bases align to TRBD2. The germline V gene encodes CDR1 MNHNS and CDR2 SASEGT. The CDR3 contains 16 residues. V lost 6 bases to trimming and J lost 3 bases; unmatched junction nucleotides: 14. CDR3 region: CASRGGVVQLIYEQYF. Here the CDR3 DNA reads TGTGCCAGCAGGGGGGGGGTCGTGCAGTTGATCTACGAGCAGTACTTC.